This T cell receptor (beta chain) was identified during a study of blood T cell repertoires in COVID-19. The wider study: Acute-phase and convalescent COVID-19 samples originated in the United States, Italy and Spain. Sources were T cells, B-cell-depleted T cells, or PBMCs; the material itself was cDNA or gDNA.

Clones were read by immunoSEQ multiplex PCR, and TCRdb kept only the in-frame ones, dropping some. The sample has around 480,000 clones, around 88% seen once; the top ten hold around 12%. Sequencing was performed on peripheral blood. The TCR was taken from a woman aged 45-60 years with COVID-19, enrolled during active disease.

The CDR3 nucleotides are TGTGCCAGCAGCTTAGATCGGGGACAGGGCGGGGGTTATGTCAAAGCTTTCTTT. Translating it yields CASSLDRGQGGGYVKAFF. This chain joins TRBV11-3 and TRBJ1-1, with 9 bases identical to TRBD1. The CDR3 extends over 18 amino acids. Per germline, CDR1 SGHNT and CDR2 YENEEA. V lost 0 bases and J lost 9; bases outside the gene matches: 17. Full variable domain (remainder filled in from reference TRBV11-3 and TRBJ1-1): EAGVVQSPRYKIIEKKQPVAFWCNPISGHNTLYWYLQNLGQGPELLIRYENEEAVDDSQLPKDRFSAERLKGVDSTLKIQPAELGDSAVYLCASSLDRGQGGGYVKAFFGQGTRLTVV.